This T cell receptor beta chain was captured by sequencing in a study of siplizumab effects on memory and regulatory T cells. Overall study findings and caveats: Memory cells seemed less diverse than naive T cells, which also seemed major contributors to the alloresponse. The suppressive capacity of proliferating Tregs from siplizumab cultures remained unconfirmed. Tracing alloreactive clones into unstimulated subsets worked for only a minor fraction of them.

With regard to this clone: Its antigen is unidentified.

Data came from immunoSEQ multiplex PCR; TCRdb stores just in-frame clones and leaves some out. Of tens of thousands of clones listed, about 97% were seen once; the top ten hold 0.95% to 1.4%. Sequenced material: naive CD8+ T cells sorted from blood. The receptor comes from a human donor in good health.

The CDR3 spells CASSLDDRGKTEAFF. CDR3 sequence (DNA): TGTGCCAGCAGTTTAGACGACAGGGGGAAGACTGAAGCTTTCTTT. This sequence joins TRBV28 and TRBJ1-1; TRBD1 aligns across 9 bases. The V and J ends lost 2 bases and 5 bases, in that order; junction bases with no gene match: 6. From germline, CDR1 is MDHEN and CDR2 SYDVKM. The CDR3 covers 15 residues.